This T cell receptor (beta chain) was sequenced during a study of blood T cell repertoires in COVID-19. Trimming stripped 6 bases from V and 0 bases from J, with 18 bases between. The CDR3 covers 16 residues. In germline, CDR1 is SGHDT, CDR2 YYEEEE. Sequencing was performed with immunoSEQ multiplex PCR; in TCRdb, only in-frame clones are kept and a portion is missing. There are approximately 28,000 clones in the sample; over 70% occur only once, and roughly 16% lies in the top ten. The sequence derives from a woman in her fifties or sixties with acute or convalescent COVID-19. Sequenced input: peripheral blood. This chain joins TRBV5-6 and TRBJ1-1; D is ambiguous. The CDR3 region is CASIKEAGIVNTEAFF. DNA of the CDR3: TGTGCCAGCATCAAGGAGGCCGGGATAGTGAACACTGAAGCTTTCTTT.